The present T cell receptor beta chain was sequenced within a study of Graves' ophthalmopathy and Graves' hyperthyroidism. There are many counts of this clonotype. Its antigen is as yet unknown. The CDR3 runs to 13 residues. Germline CDR1 reads MNHNS; CDR2 reads SASEGT. Between the trimmed V and J ends, which lost 4 bases and 9 bases, there was a span of 16 bases. Amplified material comprised TCR beta CDR3 regions derived from RNA transcripts. Investigators did first-round RT-PCR with HTBI primers, then second-round multiplex PCR. TCRdb redid the calling of the multiplex PCR reads with MiXCR, one entry per CDR3 protein. The sample holds a few hundred thousand distinct CDR3 sequences, over 15% seen once. Study observations and caveats: Discriminating ophthalmopathy from stable hyperthyroidism, a 13-signature model attained a sensitivity of 85% to 90% and a specificity of approximately 77%.

The chain uses TRBV6-1 and TRBJ2-7; D is unresolved. Sequences were obtained from peripheral blood. The receptor was derived from a woman between 18 and 30 years old with stable Graves' hyperthyroidism. The CDR3 spells CASSGAPAGSQYF. CDR3 nucleotide sequence: TGTGCCAGCAGTGGTGCCCCTGCCGGGTCGCAGTACTTC.